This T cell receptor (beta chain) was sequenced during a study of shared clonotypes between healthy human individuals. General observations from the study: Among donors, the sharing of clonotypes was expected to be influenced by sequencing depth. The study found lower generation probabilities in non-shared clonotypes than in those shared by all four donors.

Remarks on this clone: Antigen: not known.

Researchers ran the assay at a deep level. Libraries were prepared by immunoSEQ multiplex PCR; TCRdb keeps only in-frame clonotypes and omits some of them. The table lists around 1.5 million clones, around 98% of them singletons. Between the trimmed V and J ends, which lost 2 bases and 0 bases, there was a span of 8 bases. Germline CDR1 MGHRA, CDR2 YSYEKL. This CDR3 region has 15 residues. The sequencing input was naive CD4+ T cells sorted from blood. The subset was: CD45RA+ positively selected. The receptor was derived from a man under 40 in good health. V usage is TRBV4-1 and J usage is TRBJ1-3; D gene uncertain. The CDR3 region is CASSQRTDSGNTIYF. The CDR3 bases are TGCGCCAGCAGCCAACGGACGGACTCTGGAAACACCATATATTTT.